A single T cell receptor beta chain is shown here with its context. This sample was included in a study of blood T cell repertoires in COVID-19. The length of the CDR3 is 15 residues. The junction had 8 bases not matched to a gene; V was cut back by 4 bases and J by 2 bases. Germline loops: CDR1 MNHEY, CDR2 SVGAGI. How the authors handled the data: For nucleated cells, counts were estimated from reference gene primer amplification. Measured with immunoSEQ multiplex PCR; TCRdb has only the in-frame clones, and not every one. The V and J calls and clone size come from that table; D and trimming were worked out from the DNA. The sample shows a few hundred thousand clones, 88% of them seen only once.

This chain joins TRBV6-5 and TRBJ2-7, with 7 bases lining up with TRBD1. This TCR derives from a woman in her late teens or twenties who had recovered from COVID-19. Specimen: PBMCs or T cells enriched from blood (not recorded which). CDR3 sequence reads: CASSSLNRGAYEQYF. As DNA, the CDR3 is TGTGCCAGCAGTTCCCTCAACAGGGGTGCCTACGAGCAGTACTTC.